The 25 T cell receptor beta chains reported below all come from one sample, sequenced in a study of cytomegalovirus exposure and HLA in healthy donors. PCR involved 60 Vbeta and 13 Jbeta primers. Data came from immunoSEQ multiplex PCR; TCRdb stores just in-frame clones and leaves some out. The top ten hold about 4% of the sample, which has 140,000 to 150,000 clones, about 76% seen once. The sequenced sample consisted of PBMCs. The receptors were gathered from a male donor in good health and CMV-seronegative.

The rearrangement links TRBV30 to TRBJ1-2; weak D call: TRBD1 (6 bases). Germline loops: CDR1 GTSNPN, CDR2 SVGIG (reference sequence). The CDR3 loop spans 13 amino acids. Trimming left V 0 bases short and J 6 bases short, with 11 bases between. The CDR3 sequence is CAWSVRAGDGYTF. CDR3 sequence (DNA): TGTGCCTGGAGTGTAAGGGCAGGGGATGGCTACACCTTC. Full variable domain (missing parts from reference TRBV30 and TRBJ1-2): SQTIHQWPATLVQPVGSPLSLECTVEGTSNPNLYWYRQAAGRGLQLLFYSVGIGQISSEVPQNLSASRPQDRQFILSSKKLLLSDSGFYLCAWSVRAGDGYTFGSGTRLTVV.

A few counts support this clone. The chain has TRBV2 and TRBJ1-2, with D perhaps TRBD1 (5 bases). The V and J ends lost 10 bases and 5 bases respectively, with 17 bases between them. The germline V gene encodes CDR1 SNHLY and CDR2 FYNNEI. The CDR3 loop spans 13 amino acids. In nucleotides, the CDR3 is TGTGCCATCCTAAGACAGACCCTATATGGCTACACCTTC. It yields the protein CAILRQTLYGYTF.

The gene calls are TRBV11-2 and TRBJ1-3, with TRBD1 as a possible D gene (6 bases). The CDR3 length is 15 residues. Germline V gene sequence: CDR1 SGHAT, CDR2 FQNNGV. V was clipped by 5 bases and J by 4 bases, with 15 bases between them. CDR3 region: CASSHRQVAGNTIYF. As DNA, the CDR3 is TGTGCCAGCAGCCACCGACAGGTAGCGGGAAACACCATATATTTT.

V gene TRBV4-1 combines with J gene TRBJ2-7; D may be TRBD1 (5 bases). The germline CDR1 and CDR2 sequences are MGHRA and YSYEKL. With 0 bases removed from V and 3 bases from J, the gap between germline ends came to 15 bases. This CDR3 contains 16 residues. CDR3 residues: CASSQDLSRVFYEQYF. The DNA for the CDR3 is TGCGCCAGCAGCCAAGATCTTAGCAGGGTTTTCTACGAGCAGTACTTC.

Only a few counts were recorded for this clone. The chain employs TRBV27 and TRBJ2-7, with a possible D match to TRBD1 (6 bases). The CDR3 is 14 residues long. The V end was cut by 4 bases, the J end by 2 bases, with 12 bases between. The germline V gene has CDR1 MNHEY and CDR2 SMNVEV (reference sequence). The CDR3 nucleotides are TGTGCCAGCAGTTCGAGGGACATAGCCTACGAGCAGTACTTC. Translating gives CASSSRDIAYEQYF.

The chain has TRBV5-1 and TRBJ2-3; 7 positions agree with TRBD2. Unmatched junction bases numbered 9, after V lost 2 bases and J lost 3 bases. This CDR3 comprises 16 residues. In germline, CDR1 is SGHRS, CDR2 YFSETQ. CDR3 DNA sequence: TGCGCCAGCAGCTTAGGGAGCGGGATGGTTACAGATACGCAGTATTTT. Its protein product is CASSLGSGMVTDTQYF.

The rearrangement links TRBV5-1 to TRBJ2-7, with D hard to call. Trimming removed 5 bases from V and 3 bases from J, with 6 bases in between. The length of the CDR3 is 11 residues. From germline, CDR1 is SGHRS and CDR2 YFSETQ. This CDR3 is CASRSYYEQYF. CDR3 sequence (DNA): TGCGCCAGCAGGTCTTACTACGAGCAGTACTTC.

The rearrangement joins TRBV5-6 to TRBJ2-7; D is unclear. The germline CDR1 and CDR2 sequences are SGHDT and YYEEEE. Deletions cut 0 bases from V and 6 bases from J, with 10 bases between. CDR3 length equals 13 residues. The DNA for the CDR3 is TGTGCCAGCAGCTTGGGCAGGTCGTTCGAGCAGTACTTC. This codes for CASSLGRSFEQYF.

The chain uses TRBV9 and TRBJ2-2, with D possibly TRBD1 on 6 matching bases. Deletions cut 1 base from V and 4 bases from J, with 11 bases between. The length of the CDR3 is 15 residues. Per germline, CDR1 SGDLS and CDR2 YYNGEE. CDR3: CASSVRQASTGELFF. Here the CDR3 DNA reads TGTGCCAGCAGCGTAAGACAGGCTAGCACCGGGGAGCTGTTTTTT.

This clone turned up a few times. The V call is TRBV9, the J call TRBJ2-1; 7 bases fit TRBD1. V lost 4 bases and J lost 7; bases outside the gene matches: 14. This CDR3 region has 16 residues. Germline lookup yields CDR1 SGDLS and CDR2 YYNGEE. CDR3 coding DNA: TGTGCCAGCAGCCCGGAGGACGGGACAGTCCTAAATGAGCAGTTCTTC. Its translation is CASSPEDGTVLNEQFF.

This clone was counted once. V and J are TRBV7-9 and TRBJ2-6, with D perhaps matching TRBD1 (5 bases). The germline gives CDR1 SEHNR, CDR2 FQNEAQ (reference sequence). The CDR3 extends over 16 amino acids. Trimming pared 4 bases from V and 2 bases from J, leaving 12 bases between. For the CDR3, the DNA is TGTGCCAGCAGCTGGAGCCAGGGCACTGGGGCCAACGTCCTGACTTTC. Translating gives CASSWSQGTGANVLTF.

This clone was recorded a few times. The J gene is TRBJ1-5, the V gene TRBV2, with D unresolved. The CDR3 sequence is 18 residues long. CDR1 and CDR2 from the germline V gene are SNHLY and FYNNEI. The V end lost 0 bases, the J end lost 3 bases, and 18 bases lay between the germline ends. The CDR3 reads CASSEAQIIRSNNQPQHF. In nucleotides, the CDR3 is TGTGCCAGCAGTGAAGCGCAAATAATACGGTCTAACAATCAGCCCCAGCATTTT. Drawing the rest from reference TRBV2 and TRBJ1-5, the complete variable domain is EPEVTQTPSHQVTQMGQEVILRCVPISNHLYFYWYRQILGQKVEFLVSFYNNEISEKSEIFDDQFSVERPDGSNFTLKIRSTKLEDSAMYFCASSEAQIIRSNNQPQHFGDGTRLSIL.

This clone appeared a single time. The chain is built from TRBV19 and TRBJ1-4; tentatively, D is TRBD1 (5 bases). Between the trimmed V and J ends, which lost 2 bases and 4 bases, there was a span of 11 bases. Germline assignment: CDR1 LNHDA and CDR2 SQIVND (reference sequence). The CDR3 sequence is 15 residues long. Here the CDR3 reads CASSIIGHLNEKLFF. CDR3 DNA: TGTGCCAGTAGTATAATAGGACACCTTAATGAAAAACTGTTTTTT.

The CDR3 is CASSVRWPGTGGPANEQFF. CDR3 sequence (DNA): TGTGCCAGCAGCGTCAGATGGCCCGGGACAGGCGGTCCCGCTAATGAGCAGTTCTTC. The chain uses TRBV7-8 and TRBJ2-1; TRBD1 matches at 8 bases. The CDR3 length is 19 residues. Germline loops: CDR1 SGHVS, CDR2 FQNEAQ. After removal of 5 bases from V and 7 bases from J, the junction contained 22 bases not matched to a gene.

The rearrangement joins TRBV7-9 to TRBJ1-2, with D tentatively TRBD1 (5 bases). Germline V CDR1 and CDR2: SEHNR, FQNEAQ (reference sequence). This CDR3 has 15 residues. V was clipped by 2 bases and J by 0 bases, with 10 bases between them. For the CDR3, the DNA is TGTGCCAGCAGCTTAAAAGGGGTTTCTAACTATGGCTACACCTTC. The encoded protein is CASSLKGVSNYGYTF.

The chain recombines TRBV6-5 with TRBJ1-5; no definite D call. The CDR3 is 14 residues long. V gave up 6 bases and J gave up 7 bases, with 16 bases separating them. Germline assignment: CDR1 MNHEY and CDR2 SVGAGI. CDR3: CASSPLGGTQPQHF. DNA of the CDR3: TGTGCCAGCAGCCCCCTAGGCGGAACACAGCCCCAGCATTTT.

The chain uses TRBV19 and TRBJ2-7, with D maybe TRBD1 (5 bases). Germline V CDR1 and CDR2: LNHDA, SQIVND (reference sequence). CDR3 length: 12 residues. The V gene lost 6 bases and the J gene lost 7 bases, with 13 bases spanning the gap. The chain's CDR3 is CASRDSLREQYF. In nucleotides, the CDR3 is TGTGCCAGTAGAGACAGCCTTAGGGAGCAGTACTTC.

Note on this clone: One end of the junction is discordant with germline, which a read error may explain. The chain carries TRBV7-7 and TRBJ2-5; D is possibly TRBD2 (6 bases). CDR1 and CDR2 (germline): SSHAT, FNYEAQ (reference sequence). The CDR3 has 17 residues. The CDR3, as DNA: TGTGCTAGCAGCTTAGACGGGTCCGGCTGGCGGGGTGAGACCCAGTACTTC. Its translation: CASSLDGSGWRGETQYF.

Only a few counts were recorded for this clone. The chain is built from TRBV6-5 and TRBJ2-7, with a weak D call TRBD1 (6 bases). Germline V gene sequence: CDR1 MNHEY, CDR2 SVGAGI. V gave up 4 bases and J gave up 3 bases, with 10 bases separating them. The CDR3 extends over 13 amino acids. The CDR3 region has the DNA TGTGCCAGCAGTTCCCTGGACAGCTACGAGCAGTACTTC. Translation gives CASSSLDSYEQYF.

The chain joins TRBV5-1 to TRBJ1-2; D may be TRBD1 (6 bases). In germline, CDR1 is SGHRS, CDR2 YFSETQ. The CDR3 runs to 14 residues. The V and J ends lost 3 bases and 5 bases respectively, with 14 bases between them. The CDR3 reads CASSSNGQTYGYTF. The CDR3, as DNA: TGCGCCAGCAGCTCAAACGGACAGACTTATGGCTACACCTTC.

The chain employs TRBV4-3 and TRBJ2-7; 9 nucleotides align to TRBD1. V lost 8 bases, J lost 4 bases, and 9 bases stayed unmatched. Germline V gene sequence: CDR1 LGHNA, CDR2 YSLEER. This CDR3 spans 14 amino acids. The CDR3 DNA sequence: TGCGCCAGCTCACCGGGACAGGGCTGGTACGAGCAGTACTTC. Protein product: CASSPGQGWYEQYF.

The DNA for the CDR3 is TGTGCCAGCCGGGGGGGGCTCCCAATGGAGACCCAGTACTTC. Amino acids: CASRGGLPMETQYF. The rearrangement uses TRBV11-2 and TRBJ2-5; the match to TRBD2 covers 8 bases. Germline CDR1 and CDR2: SGHAT and FQNNGV. The CDR3 has 14 amino acids. V lost 8 bases to trimming and J lost 5 bases; unmatched junction nucleotides: 10.

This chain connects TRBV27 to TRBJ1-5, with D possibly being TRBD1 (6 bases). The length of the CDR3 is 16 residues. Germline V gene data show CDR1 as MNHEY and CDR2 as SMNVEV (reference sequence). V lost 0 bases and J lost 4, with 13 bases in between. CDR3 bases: TGTGCCAGCAGTTTATCGGATACAGGGACAAATCAGCCCCAGCATTTT. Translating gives CASSLSDTGTNQPQHF.

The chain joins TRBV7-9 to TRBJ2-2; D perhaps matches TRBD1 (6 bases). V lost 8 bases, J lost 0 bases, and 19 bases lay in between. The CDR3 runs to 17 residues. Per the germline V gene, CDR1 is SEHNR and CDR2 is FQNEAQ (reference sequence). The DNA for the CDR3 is TGTGCCAGCCCTTTCAGTTCCGGGACATCGAACACCGGGGAGCTGTTTTTT. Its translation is CASPFSSGTSNTGELFF.

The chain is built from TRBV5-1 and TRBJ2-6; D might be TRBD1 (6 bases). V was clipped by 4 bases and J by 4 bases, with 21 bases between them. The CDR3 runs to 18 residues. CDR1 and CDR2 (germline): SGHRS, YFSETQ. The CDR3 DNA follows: TGCGCCAGCAGCCCAGAAGGACAGACTTTTCGGGGGGCCAACGTCCTGACTTTC. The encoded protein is CASSPEGQTFRGANVLTF.